The 27 T cell receptor beta chains below were found in one sample sequenced in a study of cytomegalovirus exposure and HLA in healthy donors. Primers: 60 Vbeta forward and 13 Jbeta reverse. The table came from immunoSEQ multiplex PCR; TCRdb's copy has only in-frame clones and leaves some out. The profile shows some 190,000 clones, more than 75% of them singletons. The sample was PBMCs. Receptors originate from a man in his forties in good health and CMV-seronegative.

V gene TRBV9 combines with J gene TRBJ2-6; D is ambiguous. This CDR3 is 17 amino acids long. Germline CDR1 and CDR2: SGDLS and YYNGEE. Trimming removed 3 bases from V and 1 base from J, with 14 bases in between. CDR3 nucleotides: TGTGCCAGCAGCGCCCGAAGTACAGAGTCTGGGGCCAACGTCCTGACTTTC. It yields the protein CASSARSTESGANVLTF.

V is TRBV7-2 and J is TRBJ2-7, with 7 positions matching TRBD2. This CDR3 has 16 amino acids. V shed 5 bases and J 7 bases; nucleotides not matched to a gene: 17. Germline assignment: CDR1 SGHTA and CDR2 FQGNSA. The chain's CDR3 is CASSPSSSGPTGEQYF. CDR3 in DNA: TGTGCCAGCAGCCCTAGTTCTAGCGGACCTACGGGGGAGCAGTACTTC.

V and J are TRBV2 and TRBJ2-6, with TRBD1 as a possible D gene (5 bases). The CDR3 contains 15 residues. Germline V gene lookup returns CDR1 SNHLY and CDR2 FYNNEI. V was cut by 6 bases and J by 4 bases, with 13 bases left in between. For the CDR3, the DNA is TGTGCCAGCAGACTACAGGACGCCGGGGCCAACGTCCTGACTTTC. It specifies CASRLQDAGANVLTF.

This rearrangement joins TRBV28 to TRBJ2-7; possible D gene TRBD2, 5 bases. The CDR3 loop spans 13 amino acids. The ends were cut back, 2 bases at V and 1 base at J, with 6 bases in the middle. Per germline, CDR1 MDHEN and CDR2 SYDVKM. Here the CDR3 DNA reads TGTGCCAGCAGTTTAGGGGAGTCCTACGAGCAGTACTTC. Translated: CASSLGESYEQYF.

This chain connects TRBV4-1 to TRBJ1-1, with D perhaps TRBD1 (6 bases). V lost 5 bases to trimming and J lost 4 bases, with 14 bases between them. The CDR3 is made up of 14 amino acids. From germline, CDR1 is MGHRA and CDR2 YSYEKL. Here the CDR3 reads CASSSAGAVTEAFF. Written as DNA, the CDR3 is TGCGCCAGCAGCTCGGCAGGGGCGGTCACTGAAGCTTTCTTT.

The chain carries TRBV2 and TRBJ1-5; the D is unclear. The V gene's germline CDR1 is SNHLY and CDR2 FYNNEI. This CDR3 has 13 residues. Between the trimmed V and J ends, which lost 9 bases and 6 bases, there was a span of 15 bases. The CDR3 bases are TGTGCCAGTAACGCCGGGGTTCTTCAGCCCCAGCATTTT. It specifies CASNAGVLQPQHF. The variable domain in full, with the rest retrieved from reference TRBV2 and TRBJ1-5, is EPEVTQTPSHQVTQMGQEVILRCVPISNHLYFYWYRQILGQKVEFLVSFYNNEISEKSEIFDDQFSVERPDGSNFTLKIRSTKLEDSAMYFCASNAGVLQPQHFGDGTRLSIL.

This clone was detected only a few times. The J gene is TRBJ2-5, the V gene TRBV4-1, with D possibly matching TRBD1 (5 bases). This CDR3 comprises 14 residues. Germline V gene lookup returns CDR1 MGHRA and CDR2 YSYEKL. Deletions cut 1 base from V and 5 bases from J, with 11 bases between. The CDR3 region is CASSQGGGAETQYF. CDR3 in DNA: TGCGCCAGCAGCCAAGGGGGTGGGGCGGAGACCCAGTACTTC.

The chain couples TRBV5-4 to TRBJ2-7; tentatively, D is TRBD1 (6 bases). The ends were cut back, 4 bases at V and 4 bases at J, with 12 bases in the middle. Germline CDR1 and CDR2: SGHNT and YYREEE (reference sequence). This CDR3 is 13 amino acids long. CDR3 nucleotide sequence: TGTGCCAGCAGCACAACCCAGGGGTACGAGCAGTACTTC. Protein product: CASSTTQGYEQYF. The full variable domain, with the rest looked up from reference TRBV5-4 and TRBJ2-7, is ETGVTQSPTHLIKTRGQQVTLRCSSQSGHNTVSWYQQALGQGPQFIFQYYREEENGRGNFPPRFSGLQFPNYSSELNVNALELDDSALYLCASSTTQGYEQYFGPGTRLTVT.

The table lists this clone with a count of one. The rearrangement joins TRBV7-8 to TRBJ2-7; 9 nucleotides match TRBD1. The CDR3 spans 16 residues. Germline V gene data show CDR1 as SGHVS and CDR2 as FQNEAQ. V was pared by 1 base and J by 0 bases, with 4 bases of the junction left unmatched. The CDR3 here is CASSLGRDRASYEQYF. The CDR3 nucleotides are TGTGCCAGCAGCTTAGGCCGGGACAGGGCCTCCTACGAGCAGTACTTC.

V is TRBV13 and J is TRBJ1-1; tentative D call: TRBD1 (6 bases). The CDR3 has 15 residues. Trimming left V 11 bases short and J 1 base short, with 20 bases between. Germline assignment: CDR1 PRHDT and CDR2 FYEKMQ (reference sequence). CDR3 DNA: TGTGCCGGCTGTAAACAGGGAGGGAGGAACACTGAAGCTTTCTTT. This translates into CAGCKQGGRNTEAFF.

This clone is a singleton in its sample. The J gene is TRBJ2-7, the V gene TRBV28, with 8 bases identical to TRBD2. V lost 5 bases and J lost 0; bases outside the gene matches: 6. The CDR3 totals 15 residues. CDR1 and CDR2 from the germline V gene are MDHEN and SYDVKM. The DNA for the CDR3 is TGTGCCAGCAGTACCCTCGGGGGGGGCTCCTACGAGCAGTACTTC. Amino acid sequence: CASSTLGGGSYEQYF.

V is TRBV7-3 and J is TRBJ2-5, with 10 bases fitting TRBD2. V shed 2 bases and J 2 bases; nucleotides not matched to a gene: 5. The germline CDR1 and CDR2 sequences are SGHTA and FQGTGA. The CDR3 is 16 amino acids. As DNA, the CDR3 is TGTGCCAGCAGCTTAGGGGGACTAGCGCTTCAAGAGACCCAGTACTTC. Translating it yields CASSLGGLALQETQYF. Variable domain in full (rest from reference TRBV7-3 and TRBJ2-5): GAGVSQTPSNKVTEKGKYVELRCDPISGHTALYWYRQSLGQGPEFLIYFQGTGAADDSGLPNDRFFAVRPEGSVSTLKIQRTERGDSAVYLCASSLGGLALQETQYFGPGTRLLVL.

V gene TRBV5-4 combines with J gene TRBJ1-1, with TRBD1 identical over 8 bases. V trimming: 4 bases; J trimming: 1 base; junction bases outside the gene matches: 6. The CDR3 has 15 amino acids. CDR1 is SGHNT and CDR2 is YYREEE in the germline V gene (reference sequence). The CDR3 protein is CASSPGGSPNTEAFF. DNA of the CDR3: TGTGCCAGCAGCCCAGGGGGCTCCCCGAACACTGAAGCTTTCTTT.

The V gene is TRBV21-1, the J gene TRBJ2-1; whether TRBD2, the table's D call, matches the DNA was not checked. TRBV21-1 is a pseudogene locus. The CDR3 is 17 residues long. CDR3 region: CASSGPISGSPDNEQFF. The CDR3 DNA is TGTGCCAGCAGCGGTCCAATTAGCGGGTCCCCTGACAATGAGCAGTTCTTC.

This chain links TRBV5-4 with TRBJ2-3; maybe TRBD2 (6 bases). This CDR3 region has 17 residues. V was pared by 6 bases and J by 1 base, with 21 bases between. The germline CDR1 and CDR2 sequences are SGHNT and YYREEE (reference sequence). The CDR3 sequence is CASKRPGVTGGTDTQYF. The CDR3 bases are TGTGCCAGCAAACGCCCAGGAGTGACGGGGGGCACAGATACGCAGTATTTT. Full variable domain (remainder filled in from reference TRBV5-4 and TRBJ2-3): ETGVTQSPTHLIKTRGQQVTLRCSSQSGHNTVSWYQQALGQGPQFIFQYYREEENGRGNFPPRFSGLQFPNYSSELNVNALELDDSALYLCASKRPGVTGGTDTQYFGPGTRLTVL.

J is TRBJ2-2 and V is TRBV28; 7 nucleotides agree with TRBD1. Losses at the gene ends were 10 bases for V and 4 bases for J; bases not matched to a gene: 12. CDR1 MDHEN and CDR2 SYDVKM come from the germline V gene. The CDR3 is 15 residues long. CDR3 amino acids: CATVSPGQITGELFF. As DNA, the CDR3 is TGTGCCACCGTGAGCCCGGGACAGATCACCGGGGAGCTGTTTTTT. The full variable domain, completed using reference TRBV28 and TRBJ2-2, is DVKVTQSSRYLVKRTGEKVFLECVQDMDHENMFWYRQDPGLGLRLIYFSYDVKMKEKGDIPEGYSVSREKKERFSLILESASTNQTSMYLCATVSPGQITGELFFGEGSRLTVL.

This rearrangement joins TRBV30 to TRBJ1-5; unclear D gene. Germline V gene sequence: CDR1 GTSNPN, CDR2 SVGIG (reference sequence). The CDR3 extends over 13 amino acids. The ends were cut back, 0 bases at V and 3 bases at J, with 6 bases in the middle. The CDR3 loop is CAWSVLDNQPQHF. The CDR3, as DNA: TGTGCCTGGAGTGTACTAGACAATCAGCCCCAGCATTTT.

The J gene is TRBJ2-7, the V gene TRBV11-3; D is undetermined. The CDR3 length is 13 residues. V was pared by 1 base and J by 6 bases, with 10 bases between. The germline CDR1 and CDR2 sequences are SGHNT and YENEEA. CDR3 residues: CASSLGRFVEQYF. The CDR3 DNA sequence: TGTGCCAGCAGCTTAGGCAGGTTCGTCGAGCAGTACTTC. Complete variable domain (other parts from reference TRBV11-3 and TRBJ2-7): EAGVVQSPRYKIIEKKQPVAFWCNPISGHNTLYWYLQNLGQGPELLIRYENEEAVDDSQLPKDRFSAERLKGVDSTLKIQPAELGDSAVYLCASSLGRFVEQYFGPGTRLTVT.

This clone was observed a handful of times. The chain is built from TRBV5-8 and TRBJ2-1; 7 bases map to TRBD2. CDR1 SGHTS and CDR2 YDEGEE come from the germline V gene. With V trimmed by 4 bases and J by 7 bases, 11 bases remained unmatched. The CDR3 sequence is 15 residues long. CDR3 sequence: CASSRREGLGNEQFF. CDR3 in DNA: TGTGCCAGCAGCCGAAGGGAGGGCCTAGGGAATGAGCAGTTCTTC.

The chain carries TRBV29-1 and TRBJ2-1; tentative D call: TRBD2 (6 bases). The CDR3 spans 14 residues. V lost 4 bases, J lost 5 bases, and 15 bases lay in between. The germline V gene has CDR1 SQVTM and CDR2 ANQGSEA. The CDR3 loop reads CSVVGLALNNEQFF. CDR3 DNA: TGCAGCGTTGTTGGGCTAGCGTTGAACAATGAGCAGTTCTTC.

V is TRBV28 and J is TRBJ2-1; 8 positions match TRBD1. The length of the CDR3 is 16 residues. With V trimmed by 5 bases and J by 6 bases, 12 bases remained unmatched. Germline CDR1 reads MDHEN; CDR2 reads SYDVKM. The chain's CDR3 is CASSAPAGGRFNEQFF. The CDR3 nucleotides read TGTGCCAGCAGTGCCCCCGCAGGGGGCCGTTTCAATGAGCAGTTCTTC.

The chain recombines TRBV6-5 with TRBJ1-3, with 7 bases lining up with TRBD1. CDR1 is MNHEY, CDR2 SVGAGI, per germline. The CDR3 totals 14 residues. V dropped 5 bases and J dropped 7; count of bases not matched to a gene: 8. CDR3 coding DNA: TGTGCCAGCAGTCCGGGACAGAGCCCTAACACCATATATTTT. This gives the protein CASSPGQSPNTIYF.

The chain combines TRBV5-1 with TRBJ2-3; 16 bases are a match to TRBD2. This CDR3 contains 17 residues. Unmatched junction bases numbered 7, after V lost 4 bases and J lost 5 bases. Germline loops: CDR1 SGHRS, CDR2 YFSETQ. The CDR3 region is CASSLTGTSGREDTQYF. The CDR3 region has the DNA TGCGCCAGCAGCCTGACCGGGACTAGCGGGAGGGAAGATACGCAGTATTTT.

This chain's CDR3 is CAWSRDSGMAQPQHF. The CDR3 nucleotides are TGTGCCTGGAGTCGGGACAGTGGGATGGCTCAGCCCCAGCATTTT. The gene calls are TRBV30 and TRBJ1-5; the match to TRBD1 covers 7 bases. Germline V gene sequence: CDR1 GTSNPN, CDR2 SVGIG (reference sequence). The CDR3 runs 15 residues. Losses at the gene ends were 2 bases for V and 6 bases for J; bases not matched to a gene: 10.

V is TRBV25-1 and J is TRBJ2-3, with 14 bases identical to TRBD2. Germline loops: CDR1 MGHDK, CDR2 SYGVNS. V was clipped by 7 bases and J by 12 bases; unmatched bases: 6. This CDR3 comprises 13 residues. For the CDR3, the DNA is TGTGCCAGCAAGCGACTAGCGGGGGGGGCTCAGTATTTT. Translating it yields CASKRLAGGAQYF.

This clone occurred once. The chain combines TRBV5-1 with TRBJ2-2, with D maybe TRBD2 (6 bases). In germline, CDR1 is SGHRS, CDR2 YFSETQ. The CDR3 runs to 15 residues. V was pared by 4 bases and J by 3 bases, with 13 bases between. CDR3 sequence reads: CASSPRGYDTGELFF. In DNA form, the CDR3 reads TGCGCCAGCAGCCCACGGGGGTATGACACCGGGGAGCTGTTTTTT.

The CDR3 DNA is TGTGCCAGCAGCCAAGATATGATCTCAGGGGCAAGTAATGAAAAACTGTTTTTT. Amino acids: CASSQDMISGASNEKLFF. J is TRBJ1-4 and V is TRBV14, with a weak D call TRBD1 (6 bases). Germline loops: CDR1 SGHDN, CDR2 FVKESK. The length of the CDR3 is 18 residues. V was trimmed by 0 bases and J by 4 bases, leaving 18 bases between them. Full variable domain (rest looked up from reference TRBV14 and TRBJ1-4): EAGVTQFPSHSVIEKGQTVTLRCDPISGHDNLYWYRRVMGKEIKFLLHFVKESKQDESGMPNNRFLAERTGGTYSTLKVQPAELEDSGVYFCASSQDMISGASNEKLFFGSGTQLSVL.